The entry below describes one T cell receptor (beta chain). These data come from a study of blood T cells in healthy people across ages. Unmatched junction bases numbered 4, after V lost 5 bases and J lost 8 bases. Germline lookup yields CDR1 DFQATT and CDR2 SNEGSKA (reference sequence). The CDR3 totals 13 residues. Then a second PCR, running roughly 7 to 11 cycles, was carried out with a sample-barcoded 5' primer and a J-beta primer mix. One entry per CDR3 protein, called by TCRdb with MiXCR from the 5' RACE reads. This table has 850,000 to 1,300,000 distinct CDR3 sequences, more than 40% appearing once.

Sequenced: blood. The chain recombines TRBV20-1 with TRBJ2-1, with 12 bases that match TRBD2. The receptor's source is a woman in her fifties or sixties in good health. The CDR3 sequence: CSAARTSGDEQFF. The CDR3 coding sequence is TGCAGTGCTGCCAGGACTAGCGGGGATGAGCAGTTCTTC.